The 10 T cell receptor beta chains given below trace back to one sample, sequenced in a study of regulatory T cells in long-lasting Graves disease. Described time point: newly diagnosed GD, antithyroid drugs for less than 3 months. Generation of the TCR library employed RNA extracted from PBMCs. The authors built TCR beta libraries using iRepertoire HTBI primers and Arm-PCR of CDR3 regions. TCRdb reprocessed the multiplex PCR reads via MiXCR and lists one record per CDR3 protein. Among about 500,000 distinct CDR3 sequences listed, about a sixth were seen once. This same sample was also part of a study on T cells in Graves' hyperthyroidism and ophthalmopathy.

The sequenced sample was peripheral blood mononuclear cells (PBMCs), obtained at new diagnosis, from a patient treated with antithyroid drugs. These receptors were taken from a man aged 40-55 years with Graves disease.

This clonotype was recorded many times. V is TRBV20-1 and J is TRBJ2-7; D unresolved. Germline V gene sequence: CDR1 DFQATT, CDR2 SNEGSKA (reference sequence). The CDR3 loop spans 13 amino acids. V was clipped by 6 bases and J by 1 base, with 13 bases between them. The CDR3 nucleotides read TGCAGTGCCACCCCCGGGCTTTCCTACGAGCAGTACTTC. This sequence encodes CSATPGLSYEQYF.

This chain's CDR3 is CASSQDSAGSFNEQFF. CDR3 nucleotide sequence: TGCGCCAGCAGCCAAGATAGCGCAGGTAGCTTTAATGAGCAGTTCTTC. V usage is TRBV4-1 and J usage is TRBJ2-1; the D gene is possibly TRBD2 (5 bases). Germline V gives CDR1 MGHRA, CDR2 YSYEKL. This CDR3 contains 16 residues. V lost 0 bases, J lost 7 bases, and 16 bases lay in between.

The CDR3 DNA sequence: TGTGCCAGCAGCCGAGAGGCGGGTCCTAATTCACCCCTCCACTTT. It codes for CASSREAGPNSPLHF. The rearrangement joins TRBV3-1 to TRBJ1-6; D is uncertain. This CDR3 contains 15 residues. V lost 4 bases and J lost 6, with 13 bases in between. Looked up from germline, CDR1 is LGHDT and CDR2 is YNNKEL (reference sequence).

The chain carries TRBV20-1 and TRBJ2-7; 11 positions match TRBD1. The ends lost 2 bases at V and 5 bases at J; junction bases unmatched: 8. The CDR3 is made up of 15 amino acids. In germline, CDR1 is DFQATT, CDR2 SNEGSKA (reference sequence). For the CDR3, the DNA is TGCAGTGCTAGAAACCGGGACAGGGGGGGCCACGAGCAGTACTTC. It codes for CSARNRDRGGHEQYF.

This chain joins TRBV7-9 and TRBJ1-1; TRBD1 aligns across 7 bases. Germline CDR1 and CDR2: SEHNR and FQNEAQ (reference sequence). This CDR3 contains 15 residues. V shed 5 bases and J 6 bases; nucleotides not matched to a gene: 12. The CDR3 DNA is TGTGCCAGCAGCCCGCCGAATCAGGGGGGCCCTGAAGCTTTCTTT. It specifies CASSPPNQGGPEAFF.

A word on this clonotype: It may be a read error: a sequence one base away is much more abundant. The rearrangement links TRBV5-1 to TRBJ1-1; D ambiguous. Germline-derived CDR1 and CDR2 are SGHRS and YFSETQ. With 2 bases removed from V and 5 bases from J, the gap between germline ends came to 16 bases. This CDR3 has 15 amino acids. The CDR3 sequence is CASSFNGDRGTEAFF. The CDR3 DNA reads as TGCGCCAGCAGCTTCAACGGCGATCGAGGAACTGAAGCTTTCTTT. Combining the CDR3 with reference TRBV5-1 and TRBJ1-1 gives the whole variable domain KAGVTQTPRYLIKTRGQQVTLSCSPISGHRSVSWYQQTPGQGLQFLFEYFSETQRNKGNFPGRFSGRQFSNSRSEMNVSTLELGDSALYLCASSFNGDRGTEAFFGQGTRLTVV.

This clonotype was seen only a few times. V usage is TRBV5-1 and J usage is TRBJ2-1; D possibly matches TRBD1 or TRBD2 (6 bases each). Trimming pared 6 bases from V and 2 bases from J, leaving 15 bases between. CDR3 length: 15 amino acids. CDR1 and CDR2 (germline): SGHRS, YFSETQ. CDR3 residues: CASKGGGITYNEQFF. CDR3 nucleotide sequence: TGCGCCAGCAAAGGAGGGGGTATAACCTACAATGAGCAGTTCTTC.

This clonotype was observed at least ten times. This sequence joins TRBV28 and TRBJ1-4; a weak D match, TRBD1 (5 bases). This CDR3 has 15 residues. The germline V gene has CDR1 MDHEN and CDR2 SYDVKM. V dropped 7 bases and J dropped 3 bases, with 15 bases sitting between them. DNA for the CDR3: TGTGCCAGCATCCATGGGGACCAAGCTAATGAAAAACTGTTTTTT. Amino acid sequence: CASIHGDQANEKLFF.

This clonotype was seen ten or more times. This chain connects TRBV20-1 to TRBJ2-5; D is unclear. The V end lost 6 bases, the J end lost 4 bases, and 9 bases lay between the germline ends. Germline V gives CDR1 DFQATT, CDR2 SNEGSKA (reference sequence). The CDR3 totals 11 residues. The CDR3 loop is CSAPHVETQYF. The CDR3 DNA reads as TGCAGTGCCCCTCACGTAGAGACCCAGTACTTC.

This clonotype has just a few counts. The CDR3 DNA reads as TGTGCCAGCAGCTTGGGGACTAGCTCTGGGGCCAACGTCCTGACTTTC. It codes for CASSLGTSSGANVLTF. The rearrangement uses TRBV5-4 and TRBJ2-6, with 7 nucleotides matching TRBD2. This CDR3 has 16 amino acids. Unmatched junction bases numbered 0, after V lost 0 bases and J lost 0 bases. The germline V gene encodes CDR1 SGHNT and CDR2 YYREEE (reference sequence).